A selection of T cell receptor beta chains follows, all from one sample in a study of T-cell reconstitution after alpha-beta-depleted transplantation in children. TCRdb re-derived calls from the PCR reads in MiXCR, one entry per CDR3 protein. The repertoire holds around 420,000 distinct CDR3 sequences, with 15% to 20% as singletons. Specimen: PBMCs, mostly from graft donor cells, collected 360 days after TCRalphabeta/CD19-depleted stem cell transplant. The origin of the receptors is a boy younger than two who had a stem cell transplant for Wiskott-Aldrich syndrome, so the T cells may come from the graft donor. Each CDR3 is given with its conserved first and last residue. The D gene is left open where the match is weak. Size tells how often a clone was seen (once, few, many) or the class of an expanded clone, and some rows leave it out.

J gene	clone size	V gene	D gene	CDR3 protein	CDR3 DNA
TRBJ2-4	many	TRBV12-3/TRBV12-4	-	CASSLNFGRIENIQYF	TGTGCCAGCAGTTTGAATTTCGGTAGGATTGAAAACATTCAGTACTTC
TRBJ1-2	-	TRBV4-1	-	CASSQSRQEPNYGYTF	TGCGCCAGCAGCCAAAGCAGACAGGAACCTAACTATGGCTACACCTTC
TRBJ2-7	few	TRBV28	-	CASSLLASYEQYF	TGTGCCAGCAGTTTATTGGCCTCCTACGAGCAGTACTTC
TRBJ2-7	-	TRBV11-2	TRBD2	CASSLGGASLAGTHYEQYF	TGTGCCAGCAGCTTAGGGGGAGCATCCCTAGCGGGAACCCACTACGAGCAGTACTTC
TRBJ2-2	-	TRBV21-1	-	CASSTRSGPRGNTGELFF	TGTGCCAGCAGCACCCGCTCGGGACCCCGGGGGAACACCGGGGAGCTGTTTTTT
TRBJ2-1	few	TRBV11-3	-	CASSLEYGNEQFF	TGTGCCAGCAGCTTAGAGTACGGTAATGAGCAGTTCTTC
TRBJ2-3	many	TRBV5-1	-	CASSLSRGDTQYF	TGCGCCAGCAGCTTGTCCAGGGGAGATACGCAGTATTTT
TRBJ2-1	-	TRBV30	-	CAWSVTGEQFF	TGTGCCTGGAGTGTGACGGGGGAGCAGTTCTTC
TRBJ2-2	-	TRBV7-7	TRBD1	CASSLQGATGELFF	TGTGCCAGCAGCCTTCAGGGGGCCACCGGGGAGCTGTTTTTT
TRBJ1-2	-	TRBV28	-	CASSLSRGNYGYTF	TGTGCCAGCAGTTTATCGAGGGGTAACTATGGCTACACCTTC
TRBJ2-7	-	TRBV3-1	TRBD2	CASSPRGLADYEQYF	TGTGCCAGCAGCCCCCGGGGACTAGCAGACTACGAGCAGTACTTC
TRBJ2-3	-	TRBV5-1	-	CASSPQGGGTDTQYF	TGCGCCAGCAGCCCGCAAGGCGGGGGCACAGATACGCAGTATTTT
TRBJ2-1	-	TRBV12-3/TRBV12-4	-	CASRRTGPLTLYNEQFF	TGTGCCAGCAGAAGGACGGGACCTCTGACCCTTTACAATGAGCAGTTCTTC
TRBJ1-4	many	TRBV20-1	-	CSARDLQPIATNEKLFF	TGCAGTGCTAGAGATCTCCAGCCCATTGCAACTAATGAAAAACTGTTTTTT
TRBJ2-5	few	TRBV18	-	CASSNTMQETQYF	TGTGCCAGCTCAAATACCATGCAAGAGACCCAGTACTTC
TRBJ1-3	-	TRBV30	-	CAWSGREGESGNTIYF	TGTGCCTGGAGTGGCAGGGAGGGGGAGTCTGGAAACACCATATATTTT
TRBJ1-2	few	TRBV30	-	CAWSVNSGINYGYTF	TGTGCCTGGAGTGTAAACAGTGGAATTAACTATGGCTACACCTTC
TRBJ2-3	few	TRBV10-1	TRBD1	CASSGWDTRGLFTDTQYF	TGCGCCAGCAGTGGCTGGGACACGAGGGGGCTATTCACAGATACGCAGTATTTT
TRBJ2-1	-	TRBV6-1	TRBD2	CASKISGGANEQFF	TGTGCCAGCAAGATTAGCGGGGGGGCCAATGAGCAGTTCTTC
TRBJ2-5	few	TRBV20-1	-	CSARLPGKQETQYF	TGCAGTGCTAGACTTCCCGGGAAACAAGAGACCCAGTACTTC
TRBJ2-5	many	TRBV28	TRBD2	CASSLLGRGGAETQYF	TGTGCCAGCAGTTTATTAGGTCGCGGGGGGGCAGAGACCCAGTACTTC
TRBJ1-5	-	TRBV20-1	-	CSARETGGQPQHF	TGCAGTGCTAGGGAGACAGGAGGGCAGCCCCAGCATTTT
TRBJ2-3	-	TRBV24-1	TRBD2	CATSDPGLAGAWDTQYF	TGTGCCACCAGTGACCCGGGACTAGCGGGAGCGTGGGATACGCAGTATTTT
TRBJ2-2	-	TRBV12-3/TRBV12-4	-	CASMLTGTPLNTGELFF	TGTGCCAGCATGTTAACCGGGACCCCACTTAACACCGGGGAGCTGTTTTTT
TRBJ2-1	-	TRBV3-1	TRBD2	CASSIGLAGGREQFF	TGTGCCAGCAGCATTGGACTAGCGGGGGGGCGGGAGCAGTTCTTC
TRBJ2-7	-	TRBV11-3	-	CASSFGLSNYEQYF	TGTGCCAGCAGCTTTGGGCTTTCCAACTACGAGCAGTACTTC
TRBJ1-1	-	TRBV19	-	CASSMGATGDTEAFF	TGTGCCAGTAGTATGGGCGCTACAGGAGACACTGAAGCTTTCTTT
TRBJ2-5	few	TRBV25-1	TRBD1	CAISIPGQLQETQYF	TGTGCCATCTCTATACCGGGACAGCTCCAAGAGACCCAGTACTTC
TRBJ2-5	few	TRBV5-1	-	CASSKTGRETQYF	TGCGCCAGCAGCAAGACAGGGAGGGAGACCCAGTACTTC
TRBJ2-4	-	TRBV25-1	TRBD1	CATSDRGGGNIQYF	TGTGCCACCTCCGACAGGGGCGGTGGAAACATTCAGTACTTC
TRBJ1-6	-	TRBV20-1	-	CSAREEQSYNSPLHF	TGCAGTGCTAGAGAGGAACAGAGTTATAATTCACCCCTCCACTTT
TRBJ1-5	-	TRBV12-3/TRBV12-4	TRBD1	CASSQTGPNQPQHF	TGTGCCAGCAGTCAGACAGGGCCCAATCAGCCCCAGCATTTT
TRBJ2-1	few	TRBV20-1	-	CSARSRSYNEQFF	TGCAGTGCTAGGTCTCGCTCCTACAATGAGCAGTTCTTC
TRBJ2-1	-	TRBV5-1	-	CASSYRRQDYNEQFF	TGCGCCAGCAGCTATAGACGCCAGGACTACAATGAGCAGTTCTTC
TRBJ2-7	few	TRBV7-2	TRBD1	CASSFGTGATYEQYF	TGTGCCAGCAGCTTCGGGACAGGGGCCACCTACGAGCAGTACTTC
TRBJ2-1	-	TRBV10-3	TRBD2	CAISERTSGRNPSSYNEQFF	TGTGCCATCAGTGAGAGGACTAGCGGGAGGAACCCTTCCTCCTACAATGAGCAGTTCTTC
TRBJ2-3	few	TRBV29-1	TRBD2	CSVEGTSGASTDTQYF	TGCAGCGTTGAGGGGACTAGCGGAGCCAGCACAGATACGCAGTATTTT
TRBJ2-1	-	TRBV30	-	CAWNRAYNEQFF	TGTGCCTGGAACAGGGCCTACAATGAGCAGTTCTTC
TRBJ2-3	few	TRBV4-3	TRBD2	CASSQEASGSGGTDTQYF	TGCGCCAGCAGCCAAGAGGCTAGCGGGAGCGGTGGCACAGATACGCAGTATTTT
TRBJ1-6	-	TRBV3-1	-	CASSQSSYNSPLHF	TGTGCCAGCAGTCAGAGCTCCTATAATTCACCCCTCCACTTT
TRBJ2-3	few	TRBV4-2	-	CASSHREEADTQYF	TGTGCCAGCAGTCACAGGGAGGAGGCAGATACGCAGTATTTT